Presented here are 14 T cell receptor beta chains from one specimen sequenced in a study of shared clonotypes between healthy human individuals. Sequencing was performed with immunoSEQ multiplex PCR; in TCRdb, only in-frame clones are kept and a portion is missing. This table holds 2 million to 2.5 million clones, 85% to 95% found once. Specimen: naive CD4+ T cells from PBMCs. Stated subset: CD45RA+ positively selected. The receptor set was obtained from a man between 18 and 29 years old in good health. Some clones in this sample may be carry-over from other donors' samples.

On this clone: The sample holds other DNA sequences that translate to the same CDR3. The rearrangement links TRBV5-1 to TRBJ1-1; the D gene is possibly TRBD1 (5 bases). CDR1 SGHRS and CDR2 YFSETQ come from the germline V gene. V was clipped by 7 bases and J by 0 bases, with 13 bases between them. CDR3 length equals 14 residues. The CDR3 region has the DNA TGCGCCAGCTCACCCACGGGGGTGAACACTGAAGCTTTCTTT. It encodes CASSPTGVNTEAFF.

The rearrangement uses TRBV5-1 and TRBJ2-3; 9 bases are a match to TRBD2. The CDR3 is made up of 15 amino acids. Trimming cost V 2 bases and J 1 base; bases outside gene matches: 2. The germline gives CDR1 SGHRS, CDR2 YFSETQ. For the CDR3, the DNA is TGCGCCAGCAGCTTACAGCGGGAGGGCACAGATACGCAGTATTTT. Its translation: CASSLQREGTDTQYF.

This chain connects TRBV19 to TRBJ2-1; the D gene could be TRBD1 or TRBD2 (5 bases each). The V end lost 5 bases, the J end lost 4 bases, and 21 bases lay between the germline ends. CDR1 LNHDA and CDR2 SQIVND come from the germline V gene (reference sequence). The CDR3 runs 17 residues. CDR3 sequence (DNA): TGTGCCAGTAGTCCCCCCGGGGCCAGGGCGGGTTACAATGAGCAGTTCTTC. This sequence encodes CASSPPGARAGYNEQFF. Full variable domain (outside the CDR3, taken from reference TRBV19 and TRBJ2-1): DGGITQSPKYLFRKEGQNVTLSCEQNLNHDAMYWYRQDPGQGLRLIYYSQIVNDFQKGDIAEGYSVSREKKESFPLTVTSAQKNPTAFYLCASSPPGARAGYNEQFFGPGTRLTVL.

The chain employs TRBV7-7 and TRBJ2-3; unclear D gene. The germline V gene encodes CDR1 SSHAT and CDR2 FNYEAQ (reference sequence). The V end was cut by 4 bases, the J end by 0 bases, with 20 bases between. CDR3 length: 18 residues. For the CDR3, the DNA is TGTGCCAGCAGCTCTCCCGGGCCCCAATCGCGTAGCACAGATACGCAGTATTTT. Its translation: CASSSPGPQSRSTDTQYF.

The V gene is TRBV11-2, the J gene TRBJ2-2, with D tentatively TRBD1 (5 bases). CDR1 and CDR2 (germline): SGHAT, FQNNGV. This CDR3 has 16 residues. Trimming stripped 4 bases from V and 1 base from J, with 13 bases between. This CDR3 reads CASSYRRQGNTGELFF. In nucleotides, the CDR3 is TGTGCCAGCAGCTACCGCCGGCAGGGGAACACCGGGGAGCTGTTTTTT.

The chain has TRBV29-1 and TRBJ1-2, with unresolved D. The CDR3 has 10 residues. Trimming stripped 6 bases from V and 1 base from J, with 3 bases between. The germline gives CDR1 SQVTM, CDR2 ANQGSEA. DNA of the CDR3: TGCAGCGTGTATAACTATGGCTACACCTTC. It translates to CSVYNYGYTF.

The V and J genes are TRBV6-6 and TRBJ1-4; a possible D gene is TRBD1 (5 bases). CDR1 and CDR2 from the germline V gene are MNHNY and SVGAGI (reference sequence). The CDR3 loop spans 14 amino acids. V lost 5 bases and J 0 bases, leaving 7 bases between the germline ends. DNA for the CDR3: TGTGCCAGCAGTCGGGGACCAACTAATGAAAAACTGTTTTTT. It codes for CASSRGPTNEKLFF.

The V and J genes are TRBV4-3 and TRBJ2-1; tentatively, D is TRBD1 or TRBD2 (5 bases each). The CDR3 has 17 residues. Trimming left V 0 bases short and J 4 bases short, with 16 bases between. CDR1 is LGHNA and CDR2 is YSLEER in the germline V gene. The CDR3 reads CASSQDPRDPPYNEQFF. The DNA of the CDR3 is TGCGCCAGCAGCCAAGACCCCCGGGACCCGCCTTACAATGAGCAGTTCTTC.

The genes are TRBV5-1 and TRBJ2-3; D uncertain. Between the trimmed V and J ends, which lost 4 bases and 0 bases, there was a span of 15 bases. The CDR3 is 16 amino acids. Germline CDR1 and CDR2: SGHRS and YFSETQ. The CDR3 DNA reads TGCGCCAGCAGCCCCCAGACGGATCTGAGCACAGATACGCAGTATTTT. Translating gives CASSPQTDLSTDTQYF.

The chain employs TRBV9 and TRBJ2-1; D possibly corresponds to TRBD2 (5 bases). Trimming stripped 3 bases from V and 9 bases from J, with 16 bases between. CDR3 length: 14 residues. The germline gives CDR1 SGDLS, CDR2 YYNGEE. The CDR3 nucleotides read TGTGCCAGCAGCGCCGCCTGGGAGTTCACTGAGCAGTTCTTC. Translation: CASSAAWEFTEQFF.

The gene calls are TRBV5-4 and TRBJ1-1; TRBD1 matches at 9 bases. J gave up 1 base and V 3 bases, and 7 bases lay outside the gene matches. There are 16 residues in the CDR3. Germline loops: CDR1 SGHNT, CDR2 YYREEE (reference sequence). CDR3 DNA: TGTGCCAGCAGCTCTCTCCGACAGGGGGGGAACACTGAAGCTTTCTTT. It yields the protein CASSSLRQGGNTEAFF.

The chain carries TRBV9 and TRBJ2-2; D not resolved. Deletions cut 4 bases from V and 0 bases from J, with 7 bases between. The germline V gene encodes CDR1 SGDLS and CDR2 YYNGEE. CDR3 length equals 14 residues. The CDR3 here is CASSPPTNTGELFF. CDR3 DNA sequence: TGTGCCAGCAGCCCTCCCACGAACACCGGGGAGCTGTTTTTT.

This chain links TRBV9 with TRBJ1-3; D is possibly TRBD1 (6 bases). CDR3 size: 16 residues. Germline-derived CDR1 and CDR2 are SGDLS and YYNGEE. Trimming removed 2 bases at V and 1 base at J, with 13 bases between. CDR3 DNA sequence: TGTGCCAGCAGCGTGGGACCAGGGACATCTGGAAACACCATATATTTT. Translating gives CASSVGPGTSGNTIYF.

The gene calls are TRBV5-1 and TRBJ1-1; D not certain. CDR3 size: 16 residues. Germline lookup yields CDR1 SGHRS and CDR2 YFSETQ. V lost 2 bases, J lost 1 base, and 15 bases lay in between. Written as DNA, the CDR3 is TGCGCCAGCAGCTTAGCTTTACAGACCCCGAACACTGAAGCTTTCTTT. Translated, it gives CASSLALQTPNTEAFF. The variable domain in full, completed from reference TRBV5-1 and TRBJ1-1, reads KAGVTQTPRYLIKTRGQQVTLSCSPISGHRSVSWYQQTPGQGLQFLFEYFSETQRNKGNFPGRFSGRQFSNSRSEMNVSTLELGDSALYLCASSLALQTPNTEAFFGQGTRLTVV.